This T cell receptor beta chain was documented in a study of T cell repertoires in cytomegalovirus infection. At the level of the study: It can be stated that public TCR beta signatures indicated CMV infection as well as a matching HLA type. General observations from the study: Cumulative public TCR beta family frequency identified CMV carriers with the relevant HLA. Ex vivo responses were dominated by HLA-C-restricted CMV-specific TCR beta clonotypes.

The germline V and J ends were trimmed by 7 bases and 5 bases, with 15 bases remaining between them. The CDR3 extends over 13 amino acids. Germline CDR1 reads SQVTM; CDR2 reads ANQGSEA. Comment on this clonotype: Its antigen is undetermined.

TCRdb reprocessed the reads via MiXCR and lists one record per CDR3 protein. The data show approximately 1,000,000 distinct CDR3 sequences, with roughly 31% seen just once and roughly 13% held by the top ten. V is TRBV29-1 and J is TRBJ2-1; perhaps D is TRBD1 or TRBD2 (6 bases each). Material: cultured CD8+ T cells from PBMCs, obtained from culture after CMV antigen stimulation. This TCR was sampled from a human donor in good health (CMV status not recorded). Some clones in this sample may be carry-over from other donors' samples. This CDR3 reads CSGAGHVNNEQFF. CDR3 bases: TGCAGCGGGGCGGGACACGTAAACAATGAGCAGTTCTTC.